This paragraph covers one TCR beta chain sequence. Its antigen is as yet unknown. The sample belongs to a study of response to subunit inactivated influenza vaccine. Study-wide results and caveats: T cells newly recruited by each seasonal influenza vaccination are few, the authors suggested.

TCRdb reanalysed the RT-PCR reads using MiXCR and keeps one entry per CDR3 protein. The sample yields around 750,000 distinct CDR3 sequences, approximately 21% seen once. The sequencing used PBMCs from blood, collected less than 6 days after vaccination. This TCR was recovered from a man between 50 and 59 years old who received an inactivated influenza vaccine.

In nucleotides, the CDR3 is TGCAGCGTCGAGACAGAATTGAACACTGAAGCTTTCTTT. The encoded protein is CSVETELNTEAFF. The V and J genes are TRBV29-1 and TRBJ1-1; D is perhaps TRBD1 (5 bases). The CDR3 covers 13 residues. With 6 bases removed from V and 0 bases from J, the gap between germline ends came to 11 bases. Germline V CDR1 and CDR2: SQVTM, ANQGSEA. The whole variable domain, filled in from reference TRBV29-1 and TRBJ1-1, reads SAVISQKPSRDICQRGTSLTIQCQVDSQVTMMFWYRQQPGQSLTLIATANQGSEATYESGFVIDKFPISRPNLTFSTLTVSNMSPEDSSIYLCSVETELNTEAFFGQGTRLTVV.